These T cell receptor beta chains were read from a single sample in a study of somatic mutations in cytotoxic T cells in rheumatoid arthritis. Measured with immunoSEQ multiplex PCR; TCRdb has only the in-frame clones, and not every one. The sample has approximately 15,000 clones; around 70% are singletons. The sample taken for sequencing was CD8+ T cells sorted from blood. These receptors were collected from an adult with rheumatoid arthritis. CDR3s include the opening cysteine and the closing phenylalanine or tryptophan. Fields, in order: clone size, V gene, J gene, D gene, CDR3 DNA, CDR3 protein. The D gene is left open where the match is weak. Rows give clone size only sometimes, using once, few, many, or a class for an expanded clone.

clone_size: .
v_call: TRBV5-6
j_call: TRBJ2-3
d_call: .
cdr3_nt: TGTGCCAGCAGCTTTGGGGGGAGCACAGATACGCAGTATTTT
cdr3_aa: CASSFGGSTDTQYF

clone_size: .
v_call: TRBV6-4
j_call: TRBJ1-1
d_call: .
cdr3_nt: TGTGCCAGCAGTGCCCAGCAGAACACTGAAGCTTTCTTT
cdr3_aa: CASSAQQNTEAFF

clone_size: .
v_call: TRBV6-5
j_call: TRBJ2-2
d_call: .
cdr3_nt: TGTGCCAGCAACGCAGGGGTTGGAAGCGGGGAGCTGTTTTTT
cdr3_aa: CASNAGVGSGELFF

clone_size: .
v_call: TRBV18
j_call: TRBJ1-2
d_call: .
cdr3_nt: TGTGCCAGCTCACCAGTCTTTGGGTATGGCTACACCTTC
cdr3_aa: CASSPVFGYGYTF

clone_size: .
v_call: TRBV9
j_call: TRBJ2-3
d_call: .
cdr3_nt: TGTGCCAGCAGCGTAGCTCCCTCCCCCGCGGGGCTCACAGATACGCAGTATTTT
cdr3_aa: CASSVAPSPAGLTDTQYF

clone_size: .
v_call: TRBV28
j_call: TRBJ2-3
d_call: .
cdr3_nt: TGTGCCAGCAGCCCGATACTAGAGAGCACAGATACGCAGTATTTT
cdr3_aa: CASSPILESTDTQYF

clone_size: once
v_call: TRBV5-8
j_call: TRBJ1-5
d_call: .
cdr3_nt: TGTGCCAGCAGCTTGAGTCAGCCCCAGCATTTT
cdr3_aa: CASSLSQPQHF

clone_size: .
v_call: TRBV7-9
j_call: TRBJ2-1
d_call: TRBD2
cdr3_nt: TGTGCCAGCAGTGCAATCCCGGGACTAGCGCATGAGCAGTTCTTC
cdr3_aa: CASSAIPGLAHEQFF

clone_size: .
v_call: TRBV9
j_call: TRBJ2-3
d_call: .
cdr3_nt: TGTGCCAGCAGCGTAGAAAGGGCCGCAGATACGCAGTATTTT
cdr3_aa: CASSVERAADTQYF

clone_size: .
v_call: TRBV11-2
j_call: TRBJ2-7
d_call: TRBD1
cdr3_nt: TGTGCCAGCAGCTTAGGGACAGGGGGGGTTAGCTCCTACGAGCAGTACTTC
cdr3_aa: CASSLGTGGVSSYEQYF

clone_size: .
v_call: TRBV19
j_call: TRBJ1-1
d_call: TRBD1
cdr3_nt: TGTGCCAGTAGTATAGCTCTCCGCCAGGGGGATCGGGAAGCTTTCTTT
cdr3_aa: CASSIALRQGDREAFF

clone_size: .
v_call: TRBV28
j_call: TRBJ1-2
d_call: .
cdr3_nt: TGTGCCAGCAGGGGACGGTCATTATATGGCTACACCTTC
cdr3_aa: CASRGRSLYGYTF

clone_size: .
v_call: TRBV5-6
j_call: TRBJ1-3
d_call: .
cdr3_nt: TGTGCCAGCAGCTTCAGAAACACCATATATTTT
cdr3_aa: CASSFRNTIYF

clone_size: .
v_call: TRBV19
j_call: TRBJ1-1
d_call: .
cdr3_nt: TGTGCCAGTAGTATAGATGCGGACCTTGAGACAACTGAAGCTTTCTTT
cdr3_aa: CASSIDADLETTEAFF

clone_size: .
v_call: TRBV7-8
j_call: TRBJ2-7
d_call: TRBD1
cdr3_nt: TGTGCCAGCAGCGGACTCCGGGACAGGGTTCCTCGTAGGTTCTACGAGCAGTACTTC
cdr3_aa: CASSGLRDRVPRRFYEQYF

clone_size: once
v_call: TRBV4-2
j_call: TRBJ1-5
d_call: .
cdr3_nt: TGTGCCAGCAGCCAAGATCTCGGGAGGGATCAGCCCCAGCATTTT
cdr3_aa: CASSQDLGRDQPQHF

clone_size: .
v_call: TRBV30
j_call: TRBJ2-7
d_call: .
cdr3_nt: TGTGCCTGGAAAATAGCCTACGAGCAGTACTTC
cdr3_aa: CAWKIAYEQYF

clone_size: .
v_call: TRBV4-3
j_call: TRBJ2-2
d_call: .
cdr3_nt: TGCGCCAGCAGCCTAAGGCCCAACGCCGGGGAGCTGTTTTTT
cdr3_aa: CASSLRPNAGELFF

clone_size: few
v_call: TRBV7-3
j_call: TRBJ2-7
d_call: TRBD1
cdr3_nt: TGTGCCAGCAGCTTAGGTACAGGGGGTTGGAAATCCTACGAGCAGTACTTC
cdr3_aa: CASSLGTGGWKSYEQYF

clone_size: .
v_call: TRBV7-8
j_call: TRBJ2-1
d_call: .
cdr3_nt: TGTGCCAGCAGCCACGGGGAAAGCTCCTACAATGAGCAGTTCTTC
cdr3_aa: CASSHGESSYNEQFF

clone_size: .
v_call: TRBV5-6
j_call: TRBJ2-7
d_call: .
cdr3_nt: TGTGCCAGCACGCCTGGGCGCGGTGTCGAGCAGTACTTC
cdr3_aa: CASTPGRGVEQYF

clone_size: .
v_call: TRBV13
j_call: TRBJ1-1
d_call: .
cdr3_nt: TGTGCCAGCAGCTTAGGGTTGGACGGCGACACTGAAGCTTTCTTT
cdr3_aa: CASSLGLDGDTEAFF

clone_size: .
v_call: TRBV11-1
j_call: TRBJ1-1
d_call: .
cdr3_nt: TGTGCCAGCAGCTTGGCCCGCGTGGGGACGGGGGCTTTCTTT
cdr3_aa: CASSLARVGTGAFF

clone_size: .
v_call: TRBV9
j_call: TRBJ2-7
d_call: .
cdr3_nt: TGTGCCAGCAGCGTAGAGGCGGAGGTGGACTACGAGCAGTACTTC
cdr3_aa: CASSVEAEVDYEQYF

clone_size: .
v_call: TRBV29-1
j_call: TRBJ2-3
d_call: TRBD1
cdr3_nt: TGCAGCCAAAGGACAGGGAACACAGATACGCAGTATTTT
cdr3_aa: CSQRTGNTDTQYF

clone_size: .
v_call: TRBV7-8
j_call: TRBJ2-3
d_call: .
cdr3_nt: TGTGCCAGCAGCTTTCTCACAGGAGATACGCAGTATTTT
cdr3_aa: CASSFLTGDTQYF

clone_size: .
v_call: TRBV7-9
j_call: TRBJ1-3
d_call: .
cdr3_nt: TGTGCCAGCAGCTTAAATGCGCCAAACACCATATATTTT
cdr3_aa: CASSLNAPNTIYF

clone_size: once
v_call: TRBV29-1
j_call: TRBJ2-1
d_call: .
cdr3_nt: TGCAGCGTTGCGGGGCAGGGGTACTACAATGAGCAGTTCTTC
cdr3_aa: CSVAGQGYYNEQFF

clone_size: .
v_call: TRBV7-8
j_call: TRBJ2-2
d_call: .
cdr3_nt: TGTGCCAGCATGGGTAATCCCGGGGAGCTGTTTTTT
cdr3_aa: CASMGNPGELFF

clone_size: .
v_call: TRBV4-1
j_call: TRBJ2-7
d_call: TRBD2
cdr3_nt: TGCGCCAGCAGCCAAGGACTAGCGGGGGGATACGAGCAGTACTTC
cdr3_aa: CASSQGLAGGYEQYF

clone_size: .
v_call: TRBV6-5
j_call: TRBJ2-1
d_call: TRBD1
cdr3_nt: TGTGCCAGCAGTCAAACCGGGACAGGGATTAATGAGCAGTTCTTC
cdr3_aa: CASSQTGTGINEQFF

clone_size: .
v_call: TRBV7-9
j_call: TRBJ2-3
d_call: .
cdr3_nt: TGTGCCAGCAGCTTATTTGGAGGGGTCCCTAGCACAGATACGCAGTATTTT
cdr3_aa: CASSLFGGVPSTDTQYF

clone_size: .
v_call: TRBV27
j_call: TRBJ2-1
d_call: TRBD1
cdr3_nt: TGTGCCAGCAGTTCAGGGGGCCGTCAGTTCTTC
cdr3_aa: CASSSGGRQFF

clone_size: .
v_call: TRBV7-9
j_call: TRBJ2-1
d_call: .
cdr3_nt: TGTGCCAGCAGCTTCCTCCTAGAGAATGAGCAGTTCTTC
cdr3_aa: CASSFLLENEQFF

clone_size: .
v_call: TRBV9
j_call: TRBJ2-7
d_call: .
cdr3_nt: TGTGCCAGCAGCCCCACACCCAACCCTTTCGAGCAGTACTTC
cdr3_aa: CASSPTPNPFEQYF

clone_size: .
v_call: TRBV6-1
j_call: TRBJ2-7
d_call: .
cdr3_nt: TGTGCCAGCAGTGGGGTAGCCTCCTACGAGCAGTACTTC
cdr3_aa: CASSGVASYEQYF

clone_size: .
v_call: TRBV7-9
j_call: TRBJ1-1
d_call: .
cdr3_nt: TGTGCCAGCAGCCCAGACCAGGGTTCGAACACTGAAGCTTTCTTT
cdr3_aa: CASSPDQGSNTEAFF

clone_size: once
v_call: TRBV10-1
j_call: TRBJ2-7
d_call: TRBD1
cdr3_nt: TGCGCCAGCAGGCCCAGGGACAGGGGGATTCCGTACGAGCAGTACTTC
cdr3_aa: CASRPRDRGIPYEQYF

clone_size: .
v_call: TRBV27
j_call: TRBJ2-7
d_call: .
cdr3_nt: TGTGCCAGCAGTTACGGCAGGGGATCCTACGAGCAGTACTTC
cdr3_aa: CASSYGRGSYEQYF

clone_size: few
v_call: TRBV9
j_call: TRBJ2-2
d_call: .
cdr3_nt: TGTGCCAGCAGCCTCACAGCGGCCCGGGAGCTGTTTTTT
cdr3_aa: CASSLTAARELFF

clone_size: .
v_call: TRBV7-2
j_call: TRBJ1-5
d_call: .
cdr3_nt: TGTGCCAGCAGCGTTCGGGGGAGGGGAGGGAGTCAGCCCCAGCATTTT
cdr3_aa: CASSVRGRGGSQPQHF

clone_size: .
v_call: TRBV5-1
j_call: TRBJ2-1
d_call: .
cdr3_nt: TGCGCCAGCAGCCCCGCCGGCAATGAGCAGTTCTTC
cdr3_aa: CASSPAGNEQFF

clone_size: .
v_call: TRBV13
j_call: TRBJ2-5
d_call: TRBD2
cdr3_nt: TGTGCCAGCAGCCCCCTGGGACTAGCGCAAGAGACCCAGTACTTC
cdr3_aa: CASSPLGLAQETQYF

clone_size: .
v_call: TRBV7-2
j_call: TRBJ1-6
d_call: .
cdr3_nt: TGTGCCAGCGCGATAGGATTCACAGGTGTGGATTCACCCCTCCACTTT
cdr3_aa: CASAIGFTGVDSPLHF

clone_size: .
v_call: TRBV15
j_call: TRBJ2-3
d_call: .
cdr3_nt: TGTGCCACCAGCAGAGCAAATCCTCTTTCGGCAATTTCGATTCAGGATACGCAGTATTTT
cdr3_aa: CATSRANPLSAISIQDTQYF

clone_size: .
v_call: TRBV2
j_call: TRBJ1-5
d_call: .
cdr3_nt: TGTGCCAGCAGAAAGGAGACAGCCTACAATCAGCCCCAGCATTTT
cdr3_aa: CASRKETAYNQPQHF

clone_size: .
v_call: TRBV6-5
j_call: TRBJ1-1
d_call: .
cdr3_nt: TGTGCCAGCAGTCCCAATGGACAGCCTAACACTGAAGCTTTCTTT
cdr3_aa: CASSPNGQPNTEAFF

clone_size: .
v_call: TRBV4-3
j_call: TRBJ2-7
d_call: .
cdr3_nt: TGCGCCAGCAGCCCAACAGAAGGGGCCTACGAGCAGTACTTC
cdr3_aa: CASSPTEGAYEQYF

clone_size: .
v_call: TRBV5-6
j_call: TRBJ2-7
d_call: TRBD1
cdr3_nt: TGTGCCAGCAGCTTTGGGACAGGGAGGAACGAGCAGTACTTC
cdr3_aa: CASSFGTGRNEQYF

clone_size: .
v_call: TRBV11-2
j_call: TRBJ2-7
d_call: .
cdr3_nt: TGTGCCAGCAGCTTCGGGACACCCGCCTACGAGCAGTACTTC
cdr3_aa: CASSFGTPAYEQYF

clone_size: .
v_call: TRBV10-3
j_call: TRBJ2-2
d_call: .
cdr3_nt: TGTGCCATCAGTGAGTCGGGGGGGGAGCTGTTTTTT
cdr3_aa: CAISESGGELFF